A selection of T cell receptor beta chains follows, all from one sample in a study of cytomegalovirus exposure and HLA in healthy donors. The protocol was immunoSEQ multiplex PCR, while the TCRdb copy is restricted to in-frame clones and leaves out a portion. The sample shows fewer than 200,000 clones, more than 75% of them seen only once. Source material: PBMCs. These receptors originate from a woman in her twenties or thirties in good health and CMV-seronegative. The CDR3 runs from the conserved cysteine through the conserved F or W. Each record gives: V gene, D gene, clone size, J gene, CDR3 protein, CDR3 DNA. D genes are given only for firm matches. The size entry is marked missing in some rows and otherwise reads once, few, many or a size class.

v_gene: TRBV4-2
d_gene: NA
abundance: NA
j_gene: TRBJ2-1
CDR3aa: CASSQTAEQFF
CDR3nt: TGTGCCAGCAGCCAGACTGCTGAGCAGTTCTTC

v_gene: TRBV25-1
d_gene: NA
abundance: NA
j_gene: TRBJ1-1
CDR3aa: CASSDGGTEAFF
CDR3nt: TGTGCCAGCAGTGACGGGGGCACTGAAGCTTTCTTT

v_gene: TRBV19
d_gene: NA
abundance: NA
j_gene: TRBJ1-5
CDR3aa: CASSIENQPQHF
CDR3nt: TGTGCCAGTAGTATCGAGAATCAGCCCCAGCATTTT

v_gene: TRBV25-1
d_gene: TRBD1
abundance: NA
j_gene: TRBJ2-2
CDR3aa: CASSDMGQGIDTGELFF
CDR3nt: TGTGCCAGCAGTGATATGGGACAGGGGATTGACACCGGGGAGCTGTTTTTT

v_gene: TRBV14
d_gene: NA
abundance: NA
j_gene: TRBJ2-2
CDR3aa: CASSLSGNTGELFF
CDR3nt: TGTGCCAGCAGCCTGAGCGGAAACACCGGGGAGCTGTTTTTT

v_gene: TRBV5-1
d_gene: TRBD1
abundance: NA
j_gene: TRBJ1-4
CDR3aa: CASSPRTGESEKLFF
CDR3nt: TGCGCCAGCAGCCCTCGGACAGGGGAAAGTGAAAAACTGTTTTTT

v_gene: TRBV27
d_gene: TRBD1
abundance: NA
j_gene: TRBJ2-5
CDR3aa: CASSFAGTGNQETQYF
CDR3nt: TGTGCCAGCAGTTTTGCCGGGACAGGGAACCAAGAGACCCAGTACTTC

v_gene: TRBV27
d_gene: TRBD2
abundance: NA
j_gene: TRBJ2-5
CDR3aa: CASSFRSGGETQYF
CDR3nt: TGTGCCAGCAGTTTTCGCTCGGGAGGAGAGACCCAGTACTTC

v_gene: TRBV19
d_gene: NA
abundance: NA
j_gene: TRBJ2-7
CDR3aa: CASTARQGSSYEQYF
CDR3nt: TGTGCCAGTACCGCCCGGCAGGGGAGCTCCTACGAGCAGTACTTC

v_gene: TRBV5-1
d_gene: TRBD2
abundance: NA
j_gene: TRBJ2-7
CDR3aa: CASSSFGGTSYEQYF
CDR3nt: TGCGCCAGCAGCTCCTTCGGGGGGACCTCCTACGAGCAGTACTTC

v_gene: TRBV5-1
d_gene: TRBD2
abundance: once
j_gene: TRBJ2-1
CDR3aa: CTSSFSGGYNEQFF
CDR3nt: TGCACCAGCAGCTTTAGCGGGGGGTACAATGAGCAGTTCTTC

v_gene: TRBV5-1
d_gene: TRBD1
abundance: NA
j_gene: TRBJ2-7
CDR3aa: CASSWDRPSAYEQYF
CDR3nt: TGCGCCAGCAGCTGGGACAGGCCCTCGGCCTACGAGCAGTACTTC

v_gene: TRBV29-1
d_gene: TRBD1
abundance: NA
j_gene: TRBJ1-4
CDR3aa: CSVEAESQGAPEKLFF
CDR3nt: TGCAGCGTTGAAGCTGAGTCCCAGGGGGCGCCTGAAAAACTGTTTTTT

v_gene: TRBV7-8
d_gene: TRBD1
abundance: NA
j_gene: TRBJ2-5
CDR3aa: CASSPSPGTGETQYF
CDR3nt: TGTGCCAGCAGCCCTAGCCCCGGGACAGGAGAGACCCAGTACTTC

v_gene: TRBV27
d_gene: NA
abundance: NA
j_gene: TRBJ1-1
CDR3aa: CASSLSGGGTEAFF
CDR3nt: TGTGCCAGCAGTTTATCCGGGGGTGGCACTGAAGCTTTCTTT

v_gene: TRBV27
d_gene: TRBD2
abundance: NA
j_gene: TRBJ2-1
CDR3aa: CASSGAGGAGYNEQFF
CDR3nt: TGTGCCAGCAGTGGGGCGGGGGGCGCGGGCTACAATGAGCAGTTCTTC

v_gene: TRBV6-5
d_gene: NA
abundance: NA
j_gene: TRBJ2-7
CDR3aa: CASSYSVGDSYEQYF
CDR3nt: TGTGCCAGCAGTTACTCCGTAGGGGATTCCTACGAGCAGTACTTC

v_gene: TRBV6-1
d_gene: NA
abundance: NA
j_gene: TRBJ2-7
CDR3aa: CASRGTGPTYEQYF
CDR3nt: TGTGCCAGCAGGGGAACAGGACCGACCTACGAGCAGTACTTC

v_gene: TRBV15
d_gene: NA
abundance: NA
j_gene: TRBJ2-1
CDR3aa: CATSTGVESYNEQFF
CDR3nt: TGTGCCACCAGCACAGGGGTCGAGTCCTACAATGAGCAGTTCTTC

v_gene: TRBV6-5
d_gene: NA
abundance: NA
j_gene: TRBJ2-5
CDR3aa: CASTLNGLDRETQYF
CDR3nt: TGTGCCAGCACCTTAAATGGGCTGGATCGGGAGACCCAGTACTTC

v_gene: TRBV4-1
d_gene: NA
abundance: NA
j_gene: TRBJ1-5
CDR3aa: CASSQVGAGADSKPQHF
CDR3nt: TGCGCCAGCAGCCAAGTGGGGGCCGGGGCTGATAGCAAGCCCCAGCATTTT

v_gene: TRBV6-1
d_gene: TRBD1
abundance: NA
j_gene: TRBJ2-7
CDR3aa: CASSGRGLNEQYF
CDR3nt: TGTGCCAGCAGTGGTAGGGGGCTTAACGAGCAGTACTTC

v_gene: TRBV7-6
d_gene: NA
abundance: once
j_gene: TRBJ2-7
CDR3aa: CASSFARDTSGEQYF
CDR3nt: TGTGCCAGCAGCTTCGCCCGGGACACTTCGGGGGAGCAGTACTTC

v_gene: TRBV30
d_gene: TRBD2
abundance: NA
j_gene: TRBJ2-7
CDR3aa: CAWRPREGYEQYF
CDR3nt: TGTGCCTGGAGGCCCCGGGAGGGTTACGAGCAGTACTTC

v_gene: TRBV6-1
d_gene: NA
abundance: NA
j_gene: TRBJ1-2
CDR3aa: CASSERGNGYTF
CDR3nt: TGTGCCAGCAGTGAAAGGGGGAATGGCTACACCTTC

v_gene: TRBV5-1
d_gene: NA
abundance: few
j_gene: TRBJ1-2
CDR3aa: CASSLGGIDGYTF
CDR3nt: TGCGCCAGCAGCTTGGGCGGGATCGATGGCTACACCTTC

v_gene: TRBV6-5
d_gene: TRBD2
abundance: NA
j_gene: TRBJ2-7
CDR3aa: CASRYSGALYEQYF
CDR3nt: TGTGCCAGCAGGTACAGCGGGGCACTCTACGAGCAGTACTTC

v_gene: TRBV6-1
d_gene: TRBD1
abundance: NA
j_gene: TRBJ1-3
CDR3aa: CASSGQGGNTIYF
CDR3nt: TGTGCCAGCAGTGGACAGGGTGGAAACACCATATATTTT

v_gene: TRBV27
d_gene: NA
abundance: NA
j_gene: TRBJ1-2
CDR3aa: CASSTGNGYTF
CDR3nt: TGTGCCAGCAGTACGGGGAATGGCTACACCTTC

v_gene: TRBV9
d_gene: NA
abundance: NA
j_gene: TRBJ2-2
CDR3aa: CASSLNTGELFF
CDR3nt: TGTGCCAGCAGCCTGAACACCGGGGAGCTGTTTTTT

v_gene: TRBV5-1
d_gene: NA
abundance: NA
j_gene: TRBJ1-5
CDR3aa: CASSQGAGGQPQHF
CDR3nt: TGCGCCAGCTCCCAGGGTGCGGGAGGTCAGCCCCAGCATTTT

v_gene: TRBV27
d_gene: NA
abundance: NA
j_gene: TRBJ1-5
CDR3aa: CASSLIAGSQPQHF
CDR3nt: TGTGCCAGCAGTTTAATTGCCGGGTCTCAGCCCCAGCATTTT